A single sample gave rise to the 18 T cell receptor beta chains below, sequenced in a study of cytomegalovirus exposure and HLA in healthy donors. The PCR contained 60 Vbeta and 13 Jbeta primers. Here immunoSEQ multiplex PCR was the method, and the copy in TCRdb shows in-frame clones only, minus some. This sample contains approximately 52,000 clones. Sequenced sample: PBMCs. These receptors were obtained from a middle-aged man in good health and CMV-seropositive.

The rearrangement uses TRBV5-1 and TRBJ2-7; possible D gene TRBD2, 6 bases. The CDR3 is 14 amino acids. Germline CDR1 SGHRS, CDR2 YFSETQ. V lost 4 bases and J lost 4, with 15 bases in between. This CDR3 is CASSGGPGTYEQYF. In DNA form, the CDR3 reads TGCGCCAGCAGCGGAGGGCCAGGAACGTACGAGCAGTACTTC.

The chain joins TRBV18 to TRBJ1-1; D may be TRBD1 (6 bases). Between the trimmed V and J ends, which lost 4 bases and 3 bases, there was a span of 15 bases. Germline V gives CDR1 KGHSH, CDR2 LQKENI. This CDR3 is 15 amino acids long. CDR3: CASSLLGHYDTEAFF. The CDR3 nucleotides are TGTGCCAGCTCACTTTTGGGACACTACGACACTGAAGCTTTCTTT.

V is TRBV4-3 and J is TRBJ1-4, with TRBD1 as a possible D gene (5 bases). Germline lookup yields CDR1 LGHNA and CDR2 YSLEER. Trimming took 2 bases from V and 8 from J, leaving 12 bases between them. This CDR3 is built from 14 residues. CDR3 bases: TGCGCCAGCAGCCAAAATCAGGGTAACGAAAAACTGTTTTTT. This sequence encodes CASSQNQGNEKLFF.

The chain combines TRBV7-2 with TRBJ2-7, with D perhaps matching TRBD1 (5 bases). V was shortened by 1 base and J by 7 bases, with 14 bases between the two germline ends. Germline assignment: CDR1 SGHTA and CDR2 FQGNSA. The CDR3 runs to 14 residues. CDR3 DNA: TGTGCCAGCAGCTTAGAGGCCCAACCAGGGGAGCAGTACTTC. Protein product: CASSLEAQPGEQYF.

The J gene is TRBJ1-2, the V gene TRBV4-3; D unclear. CDR1 LGHNA and CDR2 YSLEER come from the germline V gene. Trimming shortened V by 0 bases and J by 4 bases, and 12 bases separated the two germline ends. This CDR3 has 15 amino acids. The CDR3 region has the DNA TGCGCCAGCAGCCAAGACGTGGGCGGGATCTATGGCTACACCTTC. It translates to CASSQDVGGIYGYTF.

This chain connects TRBV30 to TRBJ2-1; possibly TRBD1 for D (5 bases). V was clipped by 4 bases and J by 12 bases, with 19 bases between them. The CDR3 loop spans 13 amino acids. Germline loops: CDR1 GTSNPN, CDR2 SVGIG (reference sequence). CDR3 region: CAWNTGGATGQFF. The CDR3 nucleotides read TGTGCCTGGAATACAGGTGGAGCGACGGGGCAGTTCTTC.

This chain connects TRBV18 to TRBJ2-3, with D hard to call. Looked up from germline, CDR1 is KGHSH and CDR2 is LQKENI. There are 13 residues in the CDR3. The V end was cut by 4 bases, the J end by 0 bases, with 5 bases between. The CDR3 DNA reads as TGTGCCAGCTCACTCCGTAGCACAGATACGCAGTATTTT. Its protein is CASSLRSTDTQYF.

The rearrangement joins TRBV20-1 to TRBJ2-3; D not certain. CDR3 length: 11 residues. Trimming removed 7 bases from V and 2 bases from J, with 7 bases in between. Germline V gene data show CDR1 as DFQATT and CDR2 as SNEGSKA (reference sequence). The CDR3 is CSVHATDTQYF. CDR3 sequence (DNA): TGCAGTGTACACGCCACAGATACGCAGTATTTT.

The V gene is TRBV6-5, the J gene TRBJ1-2; D gene uncertain. The CDR3 is 15 amino acids. CDR1 is MNHEY, CDR2 SVGAGI, per germline. Trimming took off 0 bases at V and 4 bases at J, with 12 bases between the two ends. The CDR3 region has the DNA TGTGCCAGCAGTTACTCACCAGGTGGAATCTATGGCTACACCTTC. It is translated as CASSYSPGGIYGYTF.

The chain carries TRBV6-5 and TRBJ1-1; D is unresolved. The ends were cut back, 5 bases at V and 1 base at J, with 8 bases in the middle. The CDR3 is 13 amino acids. From germline, CDR1 is MNHEY and CDR2 SVGAGI. CDR3 coding DNA: TGTGCCAGCAGTAACCGGGGGAACACTGAAGCTTTCTTT. It codes for CASSNRGNTEAFF.

The chain joins TRBV7-3 to TRBJ1-2, with TRBD1 as a possible D gene (6 bases). The V end lost 1 base, the J end lost 2 bases, and 11 bases lay between the germline ends. This CDR3 is 15 amino acids long. CDR1 and CDR2 (germline): SGHTA, FQGTGA. The CDR3 reads CASSLKAGENYGYTF. The CDR3 nucleotides read TGTGCCAGCAGCTTAAAGGCAGGGGAGAACTATGGCTACACCTTC. The full variable domain, with the rest looked up from reference TRBV7-3 and TRBJ1-2, is GAGVSQTPSNKVTEKGKYVELRCDPISGHTALYWYRQSLGQGPEFLIYFQGTGAADDSGLPNDRFFAVRPEGSVSTLKIQRTERGDSAVYLCASSLKAGENYGYTFGSGTRLTVV.

The J gene is TRBJ1-5, the V gene TRBV6-5; no firm D call. Deletions cut 2 bases from V and 7 bases from J, with 9 bases between. CDR3 size: 13 residues. Germline V gene lookup returns CDR1 MNHEY and CDR2 SVGAGI. The CDR3 region has the DNA TGTGCCAGCAGTTACGAGCGGCGGCAGCCCCAGCATTTT. Translating gives CASSYERRQPQHF.

This chain joins TRBV16 and TRBJ2-1, with 7 bases matching TRBD1. Per the germline V gene, CDR1 is KGHSY and CDR2 is FQNENV. V shed 0 bases and J 7 bases; nucleotides not matched to a gene: 9. CDR3 length equals 16 residues. The CDR3 sequence: CASSQSSGAQGNEQFF. CDR3 sequence (DNA): TGTGCCAGCAGCCAATCGTCAGGGGCACAGGGGAATGAGCAGTTCTTC.

The chain combines TRBV4-1 with TRBJ2-1; possible D gene TRBD2, 5 bases. V was shortened by 0 bases and J by 4 bases, with 16 bases between the two germline ends. Germline V CDR1 and CDR2: MGHRA, YSYEKL. There are 17 residues in the CDR3. The CDR3 here is CASSQEESGTWYNEQFF. The CDR3 DNA reads as TGCGCCAGCAGCCAAGAAGAGAGCGGTACCTGGTACAATGAGCAGTTCTTC.

J is TRBJ1-4 and V is TRBV28; 8 bases line up with TRBD1. The CDR3 has 16 amino acids. The germline gives CDR1 MDHEN, CDR2 SYDVKM. V shed 3 bases and J 5 bases; nucleotides not matched to a gene: 8. Here the CDR3 reads CASSFSWDRSNEKLFF. CDR3 bases: TGTGCCAGCAGTTTCTCCTGGGACAGGTCGAATGAAAAACTGTTTTTT.

V and J are TRBV28 and TRBJ2-1, with 13 bases aligning to TRBD2. The length of the CDR3 is 15 residues. After removal of 6 bases from V and 5 bases from J, the junction contained 4 bases not matched to a gene. CDR1 and CDR2 (germline): MDHEN, SYDVKM. CDR3 in amino acids: CASRPGTSGDNEQFF. The CDR3 DNA follows: TGTGCCAGCAGACCCGGGACTAGCGGGGACAATGAGCAGTTCTTC.

The chain is built from TRBV12-5 and TRBJ2-3; 14 nucleotides match TRBD2. The V segment lost 6 bases and the J segment 8 bases; nucleotides outside the gene matches: 10. Germline-derived CDR1 and CDR2 are LGHNT and FRNRAP. This CDR3 has 16 residues. The CDR3 reads CASGAGLAGGSGTQYF. The CDR3 DNA reads TGTGCTAGTGGGGCCGGACTAGCGGGAGGATCGGGTACGCAGTATTTT.

V is TRBV9 and J is TRBJ1-1, with D maybe TRBD1 (5 bases). The CDR3 length is 16 residues. Trimming left V 0 bases short and J 5 bases short, with 17 bases between. Germline V lookup: CDR1 SGDLS, CDR2 YYNGEE. The chain's CDR3 is CASSVALGGAGTEAFF. CDR3 bases: TGTGCCAGCAGCGTAGCTCTCGGAGGGGCCGGAACTGAAGCTTTCTTT.